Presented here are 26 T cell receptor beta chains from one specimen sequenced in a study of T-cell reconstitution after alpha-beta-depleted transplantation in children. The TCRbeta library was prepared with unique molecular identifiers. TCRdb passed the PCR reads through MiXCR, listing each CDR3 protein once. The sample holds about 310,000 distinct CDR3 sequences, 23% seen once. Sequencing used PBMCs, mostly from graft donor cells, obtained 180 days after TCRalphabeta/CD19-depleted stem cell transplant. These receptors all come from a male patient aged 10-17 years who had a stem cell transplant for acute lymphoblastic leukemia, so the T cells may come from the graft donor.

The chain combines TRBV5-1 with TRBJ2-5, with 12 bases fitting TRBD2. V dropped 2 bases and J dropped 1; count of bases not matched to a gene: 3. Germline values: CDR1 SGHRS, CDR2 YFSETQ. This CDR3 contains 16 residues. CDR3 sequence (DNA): TGCGCCAGCAGCTTATCGACTAGCGGGGGCCAAGAGACCCAGTACTTC. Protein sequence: CASSLSTSGGQETQYF.

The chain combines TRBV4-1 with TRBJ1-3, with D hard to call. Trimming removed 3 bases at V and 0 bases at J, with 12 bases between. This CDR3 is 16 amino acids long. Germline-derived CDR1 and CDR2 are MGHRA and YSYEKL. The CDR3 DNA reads TGCGCCAGCAGCCAGCCGGGCAGGAACTCTGGAAACACCATATATTTT. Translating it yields CASSQPGRNSGNTIYF.

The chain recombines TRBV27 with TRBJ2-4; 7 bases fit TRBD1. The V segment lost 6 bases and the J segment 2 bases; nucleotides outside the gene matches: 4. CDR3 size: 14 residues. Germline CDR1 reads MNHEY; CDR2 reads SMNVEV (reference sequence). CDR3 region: CASRDRASKNIQYF. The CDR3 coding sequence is TGTGCCAGCAGAGACAGGGCATCCAAAAACATTCAGTACTTC.

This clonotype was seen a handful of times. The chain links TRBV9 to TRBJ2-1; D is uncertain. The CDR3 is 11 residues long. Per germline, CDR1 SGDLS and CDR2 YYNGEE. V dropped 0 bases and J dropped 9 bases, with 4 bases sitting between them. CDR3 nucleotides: TGTGCCAGCAGCGTAGGGGGTGAGCAGTTCTTC. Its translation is CASSVGGEQFF.

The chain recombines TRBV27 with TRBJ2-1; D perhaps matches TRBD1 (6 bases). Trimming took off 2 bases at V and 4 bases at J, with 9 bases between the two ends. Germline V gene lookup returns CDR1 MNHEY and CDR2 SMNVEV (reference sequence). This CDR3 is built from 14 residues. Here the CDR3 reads CASSLRTEYNEQFF. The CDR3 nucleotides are TGTGCCAGCAGTTTACGGACAGAGTACAATGAGCAGTTCTTC.

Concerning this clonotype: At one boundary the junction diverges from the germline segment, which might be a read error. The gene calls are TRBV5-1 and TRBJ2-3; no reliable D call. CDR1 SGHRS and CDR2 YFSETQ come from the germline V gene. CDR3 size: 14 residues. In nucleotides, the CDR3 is TGCGCCAGCAGCTTCATAACGGGCACAGATACGCGGTATTTT. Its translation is CASSFITGTDTRYF. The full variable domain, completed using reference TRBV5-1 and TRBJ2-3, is KAGVTQTPRYLIKTRGQQVTLSCSPISGHRSVSWYQQTPGQGLQFLFEYFSETQRNKGNFPGRFSGRQFSNSRSEMNVSTLELGDSALYLCASSFITGTDTRYFGPGTRLTVL.

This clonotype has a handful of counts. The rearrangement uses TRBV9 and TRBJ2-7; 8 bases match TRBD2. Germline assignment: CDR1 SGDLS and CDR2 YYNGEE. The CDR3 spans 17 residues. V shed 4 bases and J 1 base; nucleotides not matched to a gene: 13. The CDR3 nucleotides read TGTGCCAGCAGCCCAACGAACGGGAGGGCCGGGTCCTACGAGCAGTACTTC. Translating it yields CASSPTNGRAGSYEQYF.

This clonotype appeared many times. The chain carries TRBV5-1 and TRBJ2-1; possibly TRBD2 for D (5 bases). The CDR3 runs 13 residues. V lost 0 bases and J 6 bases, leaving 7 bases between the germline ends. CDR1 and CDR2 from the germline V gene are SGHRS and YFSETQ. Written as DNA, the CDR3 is TGCGCCAGCAGCTTGGGGGGAGTCAATGAGCAGTTCTTC. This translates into CASSLGGVNEQFF.

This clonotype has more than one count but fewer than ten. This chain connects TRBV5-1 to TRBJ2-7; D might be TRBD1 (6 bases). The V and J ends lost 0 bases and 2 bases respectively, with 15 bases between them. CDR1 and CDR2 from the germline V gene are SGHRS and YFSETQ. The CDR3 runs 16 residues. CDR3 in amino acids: CASSLAPLGDTYEQYF. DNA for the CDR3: TGCGCCAGCAGCTTGGCGCCCCTAGGGGACACCTACGAGCAGTACTTC.

As DNA, the CDR3 is TGTGCCAGCAAGGAGAACAGGGGGCGTCTAATGGGTGAGACCCAGTACTTC. Protein sequence: CASKENRGRLMGETQYF. The J gene is TRBJ2-5, the V gene TRBV6-1; TRBD1 agrees at 9 bases. The V gene end was trimmed by 7 bases and the J gene end by 5 bases; junction bases not matched to a gene: 17. Germline CDR1 reads MNHNS; CDR2 reads SASEGT. The CDR3 runs to 17 residues.

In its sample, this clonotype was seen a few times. The CDR3 region is CASSLRGAGGQETQYF. In nucleotides, the CDR3 is TGTGCCAGCAGCTTACGAGGGGCGGGAGGGCAAGAGACCCAGTACTTC. This chain connects TRBV7-2 to TRBJ2-5; 9 bases map to TRBD2. The CDR3 extends over 16 amino acids. The junction had 6 bases not matched to a gene; V was cut back by 2 bases and J by 2 bases. Germline-derived CDR1 and CDR2 are SGHTA and FQGNSA.

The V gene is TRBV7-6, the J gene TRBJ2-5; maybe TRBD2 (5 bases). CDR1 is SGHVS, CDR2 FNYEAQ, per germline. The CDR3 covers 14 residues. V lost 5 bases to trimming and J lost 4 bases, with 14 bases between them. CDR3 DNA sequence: TGTGCCAGCAGCCGCCGAGGACTCCTAGAGACCCAGTACTTC. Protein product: CASSRRGLLETQYF.

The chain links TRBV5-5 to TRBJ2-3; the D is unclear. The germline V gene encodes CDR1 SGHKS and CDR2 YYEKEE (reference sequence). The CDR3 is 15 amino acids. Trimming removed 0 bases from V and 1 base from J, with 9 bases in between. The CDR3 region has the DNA TGTGCCAGCAGCTTGGACACCTTCCGCACAGATACGCAGTATTTT. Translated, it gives CASSLDTFRTDTQYF.

This chain's CDR3 is CAISPVLNNEQFF. In DNA, the CDR3 is TGTGCCATCAGTCCTGTACTTAACAATGAGCAGTTCTTC. The chain employs TRBV10-3 and TRBJ2-1; D is undetermined. CDR1 ENHRY and CDR2 SYGVKD come from the germline V gene. The ends were cut back, 5 bases at V and 5 bases at J, with 10 bases in the middle. CDR3 length: 13 amino acids.

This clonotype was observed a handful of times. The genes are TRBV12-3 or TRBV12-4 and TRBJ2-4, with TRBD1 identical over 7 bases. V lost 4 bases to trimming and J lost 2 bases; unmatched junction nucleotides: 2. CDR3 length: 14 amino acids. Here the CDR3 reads CASSSTGTKNIQYF. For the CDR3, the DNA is TGTGCCAGCAGTTCGACAGGGACCAAAAACATTCAGTACTTC.

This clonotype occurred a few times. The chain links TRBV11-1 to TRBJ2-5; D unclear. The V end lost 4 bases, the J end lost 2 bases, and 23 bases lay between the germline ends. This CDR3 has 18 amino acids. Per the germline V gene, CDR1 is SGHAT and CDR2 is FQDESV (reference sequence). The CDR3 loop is CASSYPTNGQHEQETQYF. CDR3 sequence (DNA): TGTGCCAGCAGCTATCCAACCAATGGGCAGCATGAACAAGAGACCCAGTACTTC.

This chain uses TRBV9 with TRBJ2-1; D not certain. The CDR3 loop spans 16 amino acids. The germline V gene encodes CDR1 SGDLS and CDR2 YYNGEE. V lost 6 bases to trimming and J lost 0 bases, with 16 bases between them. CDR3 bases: TGTGCCAGCACCAAGGGCCTACAAGGCTCCTACAATGAGCAGTTCTTC. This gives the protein CASTKGLQGSYNEQFF.

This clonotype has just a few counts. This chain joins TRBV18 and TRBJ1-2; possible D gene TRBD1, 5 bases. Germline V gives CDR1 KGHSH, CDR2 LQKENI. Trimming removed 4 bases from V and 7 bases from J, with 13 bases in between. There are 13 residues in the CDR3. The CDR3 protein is CASSQGLIRGYTF. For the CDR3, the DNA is TGTGCCAGCTCACAGGGGCTTATACGTGGCTACACCTTC.

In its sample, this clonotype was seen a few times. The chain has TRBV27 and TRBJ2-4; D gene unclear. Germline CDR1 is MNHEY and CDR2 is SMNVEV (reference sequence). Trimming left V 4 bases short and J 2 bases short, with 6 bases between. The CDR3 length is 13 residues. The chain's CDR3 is CASSSWPKNIQYF. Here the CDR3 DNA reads TGTGCCAGCAGTTCTTGGCCCAAAAACATTCAGTACTTC.

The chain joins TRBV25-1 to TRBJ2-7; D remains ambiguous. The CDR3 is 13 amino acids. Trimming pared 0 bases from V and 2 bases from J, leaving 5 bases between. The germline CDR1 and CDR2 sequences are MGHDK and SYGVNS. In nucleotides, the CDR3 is TGTGCCAGCAGTGAATATGACACCTACGAGCAGTACTTC. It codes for CASSEYDTYEQYF.

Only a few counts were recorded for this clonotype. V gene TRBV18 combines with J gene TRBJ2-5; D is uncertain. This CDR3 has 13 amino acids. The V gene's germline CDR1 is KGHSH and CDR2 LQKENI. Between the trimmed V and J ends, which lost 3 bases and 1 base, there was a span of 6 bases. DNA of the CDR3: TGTGCCAGCTCACCCTGGGGCCAAGAGACCCAGTACTTC. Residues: CASSPWGQETQYF.

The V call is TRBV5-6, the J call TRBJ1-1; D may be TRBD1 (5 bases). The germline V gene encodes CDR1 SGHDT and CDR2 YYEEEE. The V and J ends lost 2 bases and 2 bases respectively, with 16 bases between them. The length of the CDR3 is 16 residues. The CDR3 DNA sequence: TGTGCCAGCAGCTTACAGACAGTTTGGTCTAACACTGAAGCTTTCTTT. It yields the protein CASSLQTVWSNTEAFF.

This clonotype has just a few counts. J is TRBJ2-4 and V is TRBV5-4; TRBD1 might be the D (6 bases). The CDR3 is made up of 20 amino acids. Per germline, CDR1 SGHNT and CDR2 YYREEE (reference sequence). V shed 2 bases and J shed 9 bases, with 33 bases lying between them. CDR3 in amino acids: CASSFPSWAGASTAGRIQYF. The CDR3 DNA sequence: TGTGCCAGCAGCTTTCCCTCCTGGGCAGGGGCCAGTACCGCAGGTCGCATTCAGTACTTC.

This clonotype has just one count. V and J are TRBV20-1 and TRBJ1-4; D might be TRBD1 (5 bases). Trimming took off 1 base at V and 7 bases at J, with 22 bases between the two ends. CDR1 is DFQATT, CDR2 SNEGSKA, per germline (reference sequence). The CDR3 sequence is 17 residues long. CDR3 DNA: TGCAGTGCTAGAGTAGAAGGGGCTGCCGGGCGTGGTGAAAAACTGTTTTTT. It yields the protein CSARVEGAAGRGEKLFF.

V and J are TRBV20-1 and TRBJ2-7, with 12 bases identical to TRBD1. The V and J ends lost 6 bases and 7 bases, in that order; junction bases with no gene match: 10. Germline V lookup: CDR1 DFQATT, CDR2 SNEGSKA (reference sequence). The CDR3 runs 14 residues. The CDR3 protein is CSAALGQGAGEQYF. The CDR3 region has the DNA TGCAGTGCCGCACTGGGACAGGGGGCAGGGGAGCAGTACTTC.

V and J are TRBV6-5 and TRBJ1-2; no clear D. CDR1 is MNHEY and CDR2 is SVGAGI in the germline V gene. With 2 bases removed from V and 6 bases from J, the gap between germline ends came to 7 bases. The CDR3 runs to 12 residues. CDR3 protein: CASSYKGNGYTF. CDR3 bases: TGTGCCAGCAGTTACAAGGGAAATGGCTACACCTTC.